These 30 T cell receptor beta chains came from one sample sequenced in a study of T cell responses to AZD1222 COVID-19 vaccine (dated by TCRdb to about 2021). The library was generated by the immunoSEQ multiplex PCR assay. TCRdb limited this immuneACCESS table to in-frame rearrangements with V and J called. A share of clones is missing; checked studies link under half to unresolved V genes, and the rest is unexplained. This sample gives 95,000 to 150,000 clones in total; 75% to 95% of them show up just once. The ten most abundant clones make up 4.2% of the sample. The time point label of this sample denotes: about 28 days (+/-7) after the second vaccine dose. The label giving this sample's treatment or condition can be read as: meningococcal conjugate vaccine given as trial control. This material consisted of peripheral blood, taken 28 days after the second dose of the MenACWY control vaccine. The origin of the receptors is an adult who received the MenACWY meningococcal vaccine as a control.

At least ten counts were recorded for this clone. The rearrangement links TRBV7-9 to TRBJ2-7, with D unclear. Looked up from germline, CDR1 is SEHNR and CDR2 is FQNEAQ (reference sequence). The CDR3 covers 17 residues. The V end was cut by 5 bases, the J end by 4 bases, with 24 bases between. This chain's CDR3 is CASSPHLAQNVGYEQYF. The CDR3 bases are TGTGCCAGCAGCCCGCACCTGGCTCAAAACGTCGGGTACGAGCAGTACTTC.

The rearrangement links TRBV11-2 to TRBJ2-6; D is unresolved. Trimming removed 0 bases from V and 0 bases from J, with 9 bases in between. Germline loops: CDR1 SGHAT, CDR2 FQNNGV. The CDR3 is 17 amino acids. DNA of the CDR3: TGTGCCAGCAGCTTAGACAGGAGTACCTCTGGGGCCAACGTCCTGACTTTC. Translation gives CASSLDRSTSGANVLTF.

The CDR3 loop is CASRYSGIGIVQPQHF. Written as DNA, the CDR3 is TGTGCCAGCAGGTACTCAGGGATAGGGATCGTTCAGCCCCAGCATTTT. The chain combines TRBV28 with TRBJ1-5, with D possibly matching TRBD1 (5 bases). Germline assignment: CDR1 MDHEN and CDR2 SYDVKM. The CDR3 runs 16 residues. The V gene lost 6 bases and the J gene lost 6 bases, with 21 bases spanning the gap.

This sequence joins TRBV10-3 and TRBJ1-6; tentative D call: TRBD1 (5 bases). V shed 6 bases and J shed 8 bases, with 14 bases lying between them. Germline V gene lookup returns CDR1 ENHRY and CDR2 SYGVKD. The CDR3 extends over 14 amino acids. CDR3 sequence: CAIRSLGGDSPLHF. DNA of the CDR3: TGTGCCATCAGGTCGTTGGGGGGGGATTCACCCCTCCACTTT.

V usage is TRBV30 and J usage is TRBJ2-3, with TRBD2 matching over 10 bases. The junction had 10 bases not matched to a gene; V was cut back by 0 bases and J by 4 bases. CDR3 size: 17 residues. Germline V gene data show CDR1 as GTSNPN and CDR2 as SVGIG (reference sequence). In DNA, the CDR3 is TGTGCCTGGAGTGTACGCAGGACTAGCGGAATTCCAGATACGCAGTATTTT. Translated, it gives CAWSVRRTSGIPDTQYF.

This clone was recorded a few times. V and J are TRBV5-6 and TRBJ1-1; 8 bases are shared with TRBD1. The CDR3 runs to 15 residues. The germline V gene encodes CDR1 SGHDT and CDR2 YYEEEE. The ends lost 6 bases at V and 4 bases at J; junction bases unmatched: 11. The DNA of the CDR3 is TGTGCCAGCACCAACGCGGGGCAGGGGGCCACTGAAGCTTTCTTT. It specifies CASTNAGQGATEAFF.

CDR3 loop: CASSLGVETQYF. Written as DNA, the CDR3 is TGCGCCAGCAGCTTGGGGGTAGAGACCCAGTACTTC. The chain employs TRBV5-1 and TRBJ2-5; D gene uncertain. The CDR3 is 12 residues long. CDR1 and CDR2 (germline): SGHRS, YFSETQ. V lost 0 bases, J lost 4 bases, and 4 bases lay in between. Full variable domain (outside the CDR3, taken from reference TRBV5-1 and TRBJ2-5): KAGVTQTPRYLIKTRGQQVTLSCSPISGHRSVSWYQQTPGQGLQFLFEYFSETQRNKGNFPGRFSGRQFSNSRSEMNVSTLELGDSALYLCASSLGVETQYFGPGTRLLVL.

The CDR3 sequence is CASSEASAGGPTDTQYF. The DNA of the CDR3 is TGTGCCAGCAGTGAAGCCTCAGCGGGAGGGCCCACAGATACGCAGTATTTT. The rearrangement joins TRBV6-1 to TRBJ2-3; 10 bases agree with TRBD2. The germline CDR1 and CDR2 sequences are MNHNS and SASEGT. The CDR3 loop spans 17 amino acids. The V and J ends lost 0 bases and 2 bases, in that order; junction bases with no gene match: 5.

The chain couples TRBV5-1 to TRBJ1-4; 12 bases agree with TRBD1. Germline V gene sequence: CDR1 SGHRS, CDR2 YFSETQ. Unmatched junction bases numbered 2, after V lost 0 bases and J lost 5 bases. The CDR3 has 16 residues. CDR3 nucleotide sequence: TGCGCCAGCAGCTTGGACGGGACAGGGGGCAATGAAAAACTGTTTTTT. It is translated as CASSLDGTGGNEKLFF.

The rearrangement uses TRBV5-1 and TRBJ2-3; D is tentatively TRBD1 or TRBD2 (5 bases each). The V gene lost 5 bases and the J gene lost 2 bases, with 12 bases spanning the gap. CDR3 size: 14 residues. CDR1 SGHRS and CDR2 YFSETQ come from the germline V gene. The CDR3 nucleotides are TGCGCCAGCAGTTTCCGAGGGACCACAGATACGCAGTATTTT. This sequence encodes CASSFRGTTDTQYF.

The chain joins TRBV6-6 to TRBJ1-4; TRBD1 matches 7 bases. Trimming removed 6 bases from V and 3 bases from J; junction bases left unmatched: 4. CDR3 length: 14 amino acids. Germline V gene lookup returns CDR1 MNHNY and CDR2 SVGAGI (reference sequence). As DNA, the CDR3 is TGTGCCAGCAGGACAGGGACAGCTAATGAAAAACTGTTTTTT. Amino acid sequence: CASRTGTANEKLFF.

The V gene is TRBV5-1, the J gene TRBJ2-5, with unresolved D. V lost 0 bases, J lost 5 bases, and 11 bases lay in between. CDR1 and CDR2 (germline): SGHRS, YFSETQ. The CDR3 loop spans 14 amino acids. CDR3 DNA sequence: TGCGCCAGCAGCTTGGGAGCGTTCCCCGAGACCCAGTACTTC. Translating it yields CASSLGAFPETQYF.

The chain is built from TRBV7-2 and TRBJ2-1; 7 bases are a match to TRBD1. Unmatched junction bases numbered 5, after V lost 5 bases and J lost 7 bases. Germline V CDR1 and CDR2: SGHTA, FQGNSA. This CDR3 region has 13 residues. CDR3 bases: TGTGCCAGCAGCCGACAGGGCGGGAATGAGCAGTTCTTC. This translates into CASSRQGGNEQFF.

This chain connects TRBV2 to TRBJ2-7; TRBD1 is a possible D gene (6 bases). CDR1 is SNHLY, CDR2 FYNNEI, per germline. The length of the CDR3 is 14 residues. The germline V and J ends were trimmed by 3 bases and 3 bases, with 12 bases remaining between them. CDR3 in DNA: TGTGCCAGCAGTGATGGGTGGGGGCTCTACGAGCAGTACTTC. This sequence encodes CASSDGWGLYEQYF.

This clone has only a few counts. CDR3 coding DNA: TGTGCCAGCAGCCAATCTGACCAGGGGAACTACAATGAGCAGTTCTTC. Translating it yields CASSQSDQGNYNEQFF. This chain links TRBV4-2 with TRBJ2-1, with D possibly TRBD1 on 6 matching bases. V was shortened by 2 bases and J by 3 bases, with 14 bases between the two germline ends. This CDR3 region has 16 residues. CDR1 is LGHNA, CDR2 YNFKEQ, per germline.

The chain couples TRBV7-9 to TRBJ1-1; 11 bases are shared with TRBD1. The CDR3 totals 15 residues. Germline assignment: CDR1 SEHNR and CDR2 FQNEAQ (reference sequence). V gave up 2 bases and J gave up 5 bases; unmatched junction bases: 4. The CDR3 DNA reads TGTGCCAGCAGCTTACCCGGGACAGGGGGTACTGAAGCTTTCTTT. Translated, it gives CASSLPGTGGTEAFF.

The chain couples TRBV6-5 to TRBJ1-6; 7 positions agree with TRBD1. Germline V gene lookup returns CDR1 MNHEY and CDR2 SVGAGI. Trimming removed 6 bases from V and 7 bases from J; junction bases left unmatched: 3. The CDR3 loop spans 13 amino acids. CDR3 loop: CASRHRGNSPLHF. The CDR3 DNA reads TGTGCCAGCAGGCACAGGGGCAATTCACCCCTCCACTTT.

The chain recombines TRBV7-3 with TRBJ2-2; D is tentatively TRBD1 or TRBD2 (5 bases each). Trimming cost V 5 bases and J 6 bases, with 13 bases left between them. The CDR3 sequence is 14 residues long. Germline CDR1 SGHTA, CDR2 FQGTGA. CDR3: CASSRGAGPGELFF. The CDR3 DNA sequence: TGTGCCAGCAGCAGAGGGGCAGGGCCCGGGGAGCTGTTTTTT.

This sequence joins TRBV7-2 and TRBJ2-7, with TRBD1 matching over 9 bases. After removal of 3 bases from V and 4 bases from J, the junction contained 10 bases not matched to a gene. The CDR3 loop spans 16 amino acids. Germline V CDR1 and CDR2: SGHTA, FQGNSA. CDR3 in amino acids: CASSFRGQGLFYEQYF. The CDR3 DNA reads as TGTGCCAGCAGCTTCCGTGGACAGGGGCTCTTTTACGAGCAGTACTTC. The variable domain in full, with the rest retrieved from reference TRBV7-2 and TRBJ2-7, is GAGVSQSPSNKVTEKGKDVELRCDPISGHTALYWYRQSLGQGLEFLIYFQGNSAPDKSGLPSDRFSAERTGGSVSTLTIQRTQQEDSAVYLCASSFRGQGLFYEQYFGPGTRLTVT.

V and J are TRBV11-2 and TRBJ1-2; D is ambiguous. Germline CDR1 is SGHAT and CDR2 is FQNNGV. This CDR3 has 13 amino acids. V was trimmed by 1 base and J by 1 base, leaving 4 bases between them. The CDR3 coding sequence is TGTGCCAGCAGCTTAGGTTTTAACTATGGCTACACCTTC. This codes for CASSLGFNYGYTF.

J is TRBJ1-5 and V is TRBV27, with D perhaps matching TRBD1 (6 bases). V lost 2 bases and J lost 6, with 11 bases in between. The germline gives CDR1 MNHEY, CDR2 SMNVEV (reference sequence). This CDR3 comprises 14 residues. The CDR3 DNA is TGTGCCAGCAGTTTAAGGGGGGCGGTTCAGCCCCAGCATTTT. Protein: CASSLRGAVQPQHF.

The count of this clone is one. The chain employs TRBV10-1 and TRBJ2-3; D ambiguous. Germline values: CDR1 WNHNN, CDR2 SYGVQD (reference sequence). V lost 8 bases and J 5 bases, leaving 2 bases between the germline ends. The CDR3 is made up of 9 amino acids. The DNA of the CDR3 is TGCGCCAGCGGAGATACGCAGTATTTT. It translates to CASGDTQYF.

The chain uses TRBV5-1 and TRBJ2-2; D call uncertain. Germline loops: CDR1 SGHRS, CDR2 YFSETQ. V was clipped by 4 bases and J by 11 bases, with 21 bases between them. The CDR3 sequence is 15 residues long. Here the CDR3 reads CASSPLSEKKVELFF. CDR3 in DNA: TGCGCCAGCAGCCCCCTATCAGAGAAAAAGGTAGAGCTGTTTTTT.

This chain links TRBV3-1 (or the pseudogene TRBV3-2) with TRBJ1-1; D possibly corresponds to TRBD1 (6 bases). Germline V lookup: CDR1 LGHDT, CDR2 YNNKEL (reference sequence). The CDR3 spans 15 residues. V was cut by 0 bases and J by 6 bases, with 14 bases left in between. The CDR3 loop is CASSQDINRVSEAFF. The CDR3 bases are TGTGCCAGCAGCCAAGATATTAACAGGGTTTCTGAAGCTTTCTTT.

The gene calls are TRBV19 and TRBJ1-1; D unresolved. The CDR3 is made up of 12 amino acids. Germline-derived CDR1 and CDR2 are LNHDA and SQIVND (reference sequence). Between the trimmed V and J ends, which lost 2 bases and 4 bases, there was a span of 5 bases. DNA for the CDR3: TGTGCCAGTAGTATAACCAGCACTGAAGCTTTCTTT. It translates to CASSITSTEAFF.

The CDR3 DNA is TGTGCCAGCAGTGCGCGGAGCTACAATTCACCCCTCCACTTT. This sequence encodes CASSARSYNSPLHF. The chain joins TRBV6-4 to TRBJ1-6; D unresolved. The CDR3 has 14 residues. Germline-derived CDR1 and CDR2 are MRHNA and SNTAGT. V was cut by 4 bases and J by 7 bases, with 11 bases left in between.

CDR3 loop: CASSTTSGAYEQYF. The CDR3 nucleotides read TGTGCCAGCAGTACGACTAGCGGAGCATACGAGCAGTACTTC. The chain employs TRBV28 and TRBJ2-7, with 9 positions matching TRBD2. This CDR3 region has 14 residues. V was pared by 5 bases and J by 4 bases, with 6 bases of the junction left unmatched. The germline gives CDR1 MDHEN, CDR2 SYDVKM.

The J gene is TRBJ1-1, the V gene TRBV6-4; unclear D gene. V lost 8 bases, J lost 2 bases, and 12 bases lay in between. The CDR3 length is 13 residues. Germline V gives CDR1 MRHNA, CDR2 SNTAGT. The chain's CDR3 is CASSIGLNTEAFF. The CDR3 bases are TGTGCCAGCTCCATTGGACTTAACACTGAAGCTTTCTTT.

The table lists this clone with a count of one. The chain's CDR3 is CASTGGHEQYF. CDR3 nucleotide sequence: TGTGCCAGTACAGGGGGCCACGAGCAGTACTTC. The V gene is TRBV18, the J gene TRBJ2-7, with 9 bases that match TRBD1. Per the germline V gene, CDR1 is KGHSH and CDR2 is LQKENI. The CDR3 has 11 amino acids. J lost 5 bases, V lost 9 bases, and 2 bases had no gene match. Combining the CDR3 with reference TRBV18 and TRBJ2-7 gives the whole variable domain NAGVMQNPRHLVRRRGQEARLRCSPMKGHSHVYWYRQLPEEGLKFMVYLQKENIIDESGMPKERFSAEFPKEGPSILRIQQVVRGDSAAYFCASTGGHEQYFGPGTRLTVT.

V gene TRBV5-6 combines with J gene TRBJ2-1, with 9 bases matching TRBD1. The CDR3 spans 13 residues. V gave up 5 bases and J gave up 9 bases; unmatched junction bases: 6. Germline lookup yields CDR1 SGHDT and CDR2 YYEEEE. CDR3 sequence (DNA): TGTGCCAGCAGAGCGGGACAGGGTTCTGAGCAGTTCTTC. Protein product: CASRAGQGSEQFF.